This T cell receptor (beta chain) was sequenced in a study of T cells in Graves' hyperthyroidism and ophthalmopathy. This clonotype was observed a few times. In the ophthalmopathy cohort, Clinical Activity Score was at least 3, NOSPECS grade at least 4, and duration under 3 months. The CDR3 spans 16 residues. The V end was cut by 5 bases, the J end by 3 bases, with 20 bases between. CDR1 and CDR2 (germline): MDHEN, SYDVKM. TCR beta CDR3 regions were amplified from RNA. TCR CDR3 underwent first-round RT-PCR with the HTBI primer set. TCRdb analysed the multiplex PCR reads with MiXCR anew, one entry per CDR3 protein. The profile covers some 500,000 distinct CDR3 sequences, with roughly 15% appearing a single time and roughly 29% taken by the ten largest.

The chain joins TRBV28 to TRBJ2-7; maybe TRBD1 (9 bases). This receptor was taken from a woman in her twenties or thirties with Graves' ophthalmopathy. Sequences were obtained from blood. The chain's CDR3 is CASSELAGQGRYEQYF. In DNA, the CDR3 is TGTGCCAGCAGTGAATTAGCGGGACAGGGCCGCTACGAGCAGTACTTC.